The 11 T cell receptor beta chains below come from one sample, sequenced in a study of blood T cell repertoires in COVID-19. The assay was immunoSEQ multiplex PCR, and TCRdb's table has in-frame clones only and misses some. The sample lists some 250,000 clones; roughly 90% were seen once. The sample taken for sequencing was peripheral blood. The receptors were sampled from a woman under 40 with acute or convalescent COVID-19.

The rearrangement links TRBV11-3 to TRBJ2-6; D uncertain. CDR3 length: 16 amino acids. Germline V CDR1 and CDR2: SGHNT, YENEEA. V was pared by 1 base and J by 1 base, with 8 bases between. The CDR3 reads CASSLVTGSGANVLTF. The CDR3 DNA reads as TGTGCCAGCAGCTTAGTCACGGGTTCTGGGGCCAACGTCCTGACTTTC.

In this sample, this clone turned up a few times. The chain couples TRBV30 to TRBJ2-7, with 11 bases fitting TRBD2. The trim removed 5 bases at V and 1 base at J, leaving 10 bases unmatched. Germline V gene lookup returns CDR1 GTSNPN and CDR2 SVGIG (reference sequence). This CDR3 region has 16 residues. In DNA, the CDR3 is TGTGCCTGGGAGAATTCACGGACTAGCGGGTCCTACGAGCAGTACTTC. Encoded protein: CAWENSRTSGSYEQYF.

The chain recombines TRBV6-5 with TRBJ2-7; 14 bases map to TRBD2. The CDR3 loop spans 15 amino acids. The V gene's germline CDR1 is MNHEY and CDR2 SVGAGI. Trimming removed 7 bases from V and 2 bases from J; junction bases left unmatched: 4. The CDR3 is CASTGTSGGTYEQYF. As DNA, the CDR3 is TGTGCCAGCACCGGGACTAGCGGGGGAACCTACGAGCAGTACTTC.

This clone appeared a few times. CDR3 sequence: CASSYLQFSYEQYF. CDR3 bases: TGTGCCAGCAGTTACTTACAATTCTCCTACGAGCAGTACTTC. The rearrangement uses TRBV6-2 or TRBV6-3 and TRBJ2-7; the D is unclear. V lost 1 base to trimming and J lost 0 bases, with 7 bases between them. The length of the CDR3 is 14 residues. The germline V gene has CDR1 MNHEY and CDR2 SVGEGT.

V usage is TRBV9 and J usage is TRBJ2-1, with D perhaps TRBD2 (6 bases). V gave up 4 bases and J gave up 3 bases, with 11 bases separating them. From germline, CDR1 is SGDLS and CDR2 YYNGEE. The CDR3 consists of 14 residues. The CDR3 spells CASSQREIYNEQFF. The CDR3 bases are TGTGCCAGCAGCCAACGGGAGATCTACAATGAGCAGTTCTTC.

This rearrangement joins TRBV5-1 to TRBJ2-5; D gene ambiguous. The CDR3 totals 12 residues. V gave up 2 bases and J gave up 5 bases, with 7 bases separating them. CDR1 is SGHRS, CDR2 YFSETQ, per germline. This chain's CDR3 is CASSFKRETQYF. CDR3 coding DNA: TGCGCCAGCAGCTTCAAGAGGGAGACCCAGTACTTC.

This chain links TRBV19 with TRBJ2-1, with 7 positions matching TRBD2. The germline V gene encodes CDR1 LNHDA and CDR2 SQIVND (reference sequence). The ends lost 2 bases at V and 4 bases at J; junction bases unmatched: 8. The CDR3 loop spans 16 amino acids. CDR3 sequence (DNA): TGTGCCAGTAGTATAAGAGGGCTAGCGGTTTACAATGAGCAGTTCTTC. Its protein is CASSIRGLAVYNEQFF.

The chain joins TRBV5-1 to TRBJ1-5; 9 nucleotides line up with TRBD1. The CDR3 consists of 14 residues. Germline-derived CDR1 and CDR2 are SGHRS and YFSETQ. V lost 2 bases and J lost 5; bases outside the gene matches: 2. CDR3 DNA sequence: TGCGCCAGCAGCTTACAGGGGGCTGATCAGCCCCAGCATTTT. This sequence encodes CASSLQGADQPQHF.

The chain uses TRBV6-2 or TRBV6-3 and TRBJ1-1, with D possibly being TRBD1 (5 bases). Trimming took off 3 bases at V and 11 bases at J, with 10 bases between the two ends. Germline lookup yields CDR1 MNHEY and CDR2 SVGEGT. This CDR3 is 11 amino acids long. The CDR3 reads CASSYQGTAFF. The CDR3 DNA is TGTGCCAGCAGTTATCAGGGTACGGCTTTCTTT.

The chain employs TRBV7-6 and TRBJ2-3, with D tentatively TRBD1 (6 bases). Germline CDR1 SGHVS, CDR2 FNYEAQ. The CDR3 has 17 amino acids. V lost 1 base to trimming and J lost 0 bases, with 14 bases between them. CDR3 DNA sequence: TGTGCCAGCAGCTTAGTAAGACAGGCAACTAGCACAGATACGCAGTATTTT. Its translation is CASSLVRQATSTDTQYF.

This chain links TRBV2 with TRBJ2-3; 9 nucleotides line up with TRBD1. The trim removed 7 bases at V and 3 bases at J, leaving 8 bases unmatched. CDR1 and CDR2 from the germline V gene are SNHLY and FYNNEI. This CDR3 contains 15 residues. The CDR3 protein is CASTVPGTGTDTQYF. In nucleotides, the CDR3 is TGTGCCAGCACCGTTCCCGGGACAGGGACAGATACGCAGTATTTT.